One sample yielded the 2 T cell receptor beta chains listed below, sequenced in a study of regulatory T cells in long-lasting Graves disease. Time point reported: persistent/refractory GD, antithyroid drugs over 5 years with positive TRAb. The authors made the TCR library using RNA they extracted from PBMCs. To make TCR beta libraries, researchers used iRepertoire HTBI primers and Arm-PCR of CDR3 regions. TCRdb used MiXCR to reprocess the multiplex PCR reads, holding one entry per CDR3 protein. The data contain 650,000 to 700,000 distinct CDR3 sequences, around 30% of them singletons. The specimen comprised peripheral blood mononuclear cells (PBMCs), sampled when the disease was refractory, from a patient treated with antithyroid drugs. The receptors were sampled from a female donor with Graves disease.

The rearrangement joins TRBV28 to TRBJ1-1, with D possibly matching TRBD1 (6 bases). The germline V gene encodes CDR1 MDHEN and CDR2 SYDVKM. This CDR3 has 14 residues. Trimming left V 6 bases short and J 4 bases short, with 15 bases between. The CDR3 DNA reads as TGTGCCAGCAGGCCCGGGACAATGTTCACTGAAGCTTTCTTT. Translation gives CASRPGTMFTEAFF.

The rearrangement uses TRBV20-1 and TRBJ2-7; no firm D call. The CDR3 loop spans 13 amino acids. V dropped 3 bases and J dropped 7 bases, with 16 bases sitting between them. The germline V gene has CDR1 DFQATT and CDR2 SNEGSKA (reference sequence). As DNA, the CDR3 is TGCAGTGCTAGTCACTCCTCAGAGTTGGAGCAGTACTTC. Translation: CSASHSSELEQYF.